The following is a T cell receptor (beta chain) sequence with its context. Gene names are mouse gene names. The DNA ends 4 residues before the CDR3 does, and the rest of the CDR3 is filled in from the germline J gene. This CDR3 region has 16 residues. J lost 3 bases, V lost 2 bases, and 4 bases had no gene match. Germline V gene sequence: CDR1 NNHDY, CDR2 SYVADS. This entry is derived from a study of CD8+ T cells in alopecia areata. Combined cutaneous lymph node cells underwent sorting by CD4, CD8alpha, NKG2D, NKG2ACE and additional markers. TCR sequencing used cDNA made by reverse transcription of extracted RNA. The protocol was immunoSEQ multiplex PCR, while the TCRdb copy is restricted to in-frame clones and leaves out a portion. This repertoire holds around 300,000 clones, and none appear only once.

Specimen: CD4+ T cells sorted from a lymph node. The clonotype comes from a C3H/HeJ mouse with alopecia areata. The strain bears MHC haplotype H2-k. The chain carries TRBV13-3 and TRBJ2-1, with 11 nucleotides matching TRBD2. Partial CDR3 DNA: TGTGCCAGCAGTGAGAGACTGGGGGGGTCCTATGCT. Amino acid sequence: CASSERLGGSYA. The whole CDR3 protein reads CASSERLGGSYAEQFF.